These 2 T cell receptor beta chains were all obtained from the same sample, sequenced in a study of PD-L1 blockade in urothelial cancer. The method was immunoSEQ multiplex PCR; TCRdb's version includes in-frame clones alone and lacks a portion of them. The sample consists of about 110,000 clones, around 85% of them appearing once. Sample: PBMCs, taken around atezolizumab (anti-PD-L1) treatment. Receptor source: a man aged 50 to 59 with urothelial cancer.

This clone was detected ten times or more. The V and J genes are TRBV6-4 and TRBJ2-3; 8 bases map to TRBD2. Germline loops: CDR1 MRHNA, CDR2 SNTAGT. This CDR3 is 15 amino acids long. V was pared by 0 bases and J by 4 bases, with 3 bases of the junction left unmatched. The CDR3 DNA reads TGTGCCAGCAGTGACTCGACGGGAGGGCCAGATACGCAGTATTTT. Translated: CASSDSTGGPDTQYF.

The chain is built from TRBV28 and TRBJ2-6, with D tentatively TRBD2 (6 bases). The V gene lost 6 bases and the J gene lost 2 bases, with 17 bases spanning the gap. This CDR3 contains 17 residues. Germline values: CDR1 MDHEN, CDR2 SYDVKM. Here the CDR3 DNA reads TGTGCCAGCAGCGGGGCACCTGGGGGGACTGGGGCCAACGTCCTGACTTTC. Amino acid sequence: CASSGAPGGTGANVLTF. The complete variable domain, with remaining parts taken from reference TRBV28 and TRBJ2-6, reads DVKVTQSSRYLVKRTGEKVFLECVQDMDHENMFWYRQDPGLGLRLIYFSYDVKMKEKGDIPEGYSVSREKKERFSLILESASTNQTSMYLCASSGAPGGTGANVLTFGAGSRLTVL.